This T cell receptor beta chain came from a study of glioma-infiltrating T cells after dendritic cell vaccination. The CDR3 has 16 amino acids. The V gene lost 8 bases and the J gene lost 4 bases, with 24 bases spanning the gap. Germline V gene data show CDR1 as SGHDN and CDR2 as FVKESK. Amplification used 60 V beta primers and 13 J beta primers. Only in-frame clones appear in the TCRdb table, and some are missing; sequencing was by immunoSEQ multiplex PCR. The sample consists of tens of thousands of clones, about 89% of them appearing once. As for time point: after dendritic cell vaccination, including at tumor progression/relapse.

The chain has TRBV14 and TRBJ2-7; no definite D call. The source was blood, collected after dendritic cell vaccination. This clonotype was sampled from a human donor with glioblastoma. The DNA for the CDR3 is TGTGCCAGCTTACCCGAGGTCAACAAACAAACTTACGAGCAGTACTTC. It codes for CASLPEVNKQTYEQYF.